These 32 T cell receptor beta chains came from one sample sequenced in a study of Graves' ophthalmopathy and Graves' hyperthyroidism. Scientists amplified the TCR beta CDR3 regions from RNA transcripts. Second-round multiplex PCR followed a first-round RT-PCR using HTBI primers. TCRdb fed the multiplex PCR reads into MiXCR, producing one record per CDR3 protein. Seen here are about 230,000 distinct CDR3 sequences, roughly 50% observed once, and the top ten hold over 40%. Sequencing input: peripheral blood. All receptors come from an adult man with Graves' ophthalmopathy.

For this clonotype: The junction shows a germline mismatch at one end, possibly a read error. The chain uses TRBV29-1 and TRBJ2-7, with TRBD2 matching 10 bases. The CDR3 is 16 residues long. Germline V lookup: CDR1 SQVTM, CDR2 ANQGSEA. The CDR3 region has the DNA TGCAGCGTTGTCCACGGCACTAGCGGGGACTCCTACGAGCAGGACTTC. Amino acids: CSVVHGTSGDSYEQDF.

Notes on this clonotype: A read error may produce the germline difference seen at one junction end. The genes are TRBV7-6 and TRBJ1-1, with D perhaps TRBD1 (5 bases). Germline V gene lookup returns CDR1 SGHVS and CDR2 FNYEAQ. This CDR3 is built from 14 residues. CDR3 protein: CASSLGGQNTEALF. CDR3 DNA: TGTGCCAGCAGCTTAGGGGGCCAGAACACTGAAGCTCTCTTT.

In regard to this clonotype: Mismatch with germline at one junction end may stem from a read error. CDR3 coding DNA: TGTGCCAGCAGTATAGCACAGGGGGGCGGCACAGATACGCAGTATTTT. Protein product: CASSIAQGGGTDTQYF. This chain links TRBV12-3 or TRBV12-4 with TRBJ1-5; 8 bases align to TRBD1. The DNA end lines up better with TRBJ2-3; the J call may be wrong. The length of the CDR3 is 16 residues.

J is TRBJ1-2 and V is TRBV28; the match to TRBD1 covers 8 bases. Germline V CDR1 and CDR2: MDHEN, SYDVKM. Germline trimming cut 5 bases from V and 5 bases from J; bases unmatched to any gene: 4. The CDR3 spans 13 residues. CDR3 nucleotides: TGTGCCAGCAGTGGACAGGGACAATATGGCTACACCTTC. Translated: CASSGQGQYGYTF.

This clonotype appeared a few times. The rearrangement joins TRBV20-1 to TRBJ1-2; 7 bases line up with TRBD1. Per the germline V gene, CDR1 is DFQATT and CDR2 is SNEGSKA (reference sequence). CDR3 length: 14 amino acids. J was trimmed by 8 bases and V by 5 bases; bases with no gene match: 14. The CDR3 sequence is CSASLTGLSSGYTF. CDR3 sequence (DNA): TGCAGTGCTTCGTTGACAGGGCTTTCGAGCGGCTACACCTTC.

The chain has TRBV29-1 and TRBJ2-7; 10 nucleotides align to TRBD2. V was pared by 1 base and J by 8 bases, with 11 bases of the junction left unmatched. CDR1 SQVTM and CDR2 ANQGSEA come from the germline V gene. The CDR3 runs to 15 residues. CDR3 in amino acids: CSVEGASGGRYKQYF. Written as DNA, the CDR3 is TGCAGCGTTGAAGGGGCTAGCGGGGGAAGGTATAAGCAGTACTTC.

As to this clonotype: Germline and junction disagree at one end, which may indicate a read error. V and J are TRBV12-3 or TRBV12-4 and TRBJ2-5; 9 positions match TRBD1. The CDR3 runs to 15 residues. CDR3 protein: CASSPGTGTVETQHF. CDR3 nucleotide sequence: TGTGCCAGCAGTCCCGGGACAGGGACCGTTGAGACCCAGCACTTC.

A note on this clonotype: Possible read error: a much larger clone is one base away. The chain is built from TRBV10-3 and TRBJ2-7, with a weak D call TRBD1 (5 bases). The CDR3 is made up of 12 amino acids. Germline assignment: CDR1 ENHRY and CDR2 SYGVKD. CDR3 loop: CATSERGYEQYF. The CDR3 DNA follows: TGTGCCACCAGTGAAAGGGGCTACGAGCAGTACTTC.

This clonotype was seen ten or more times. The J gene is TRBJ1-1, the V gene TRBV7-9; D perhaps matches TRBD1 (5 bases). This CDR3 has 13 amino acids. CDR1 and CDR2 (germline): SEHNR, FQNEAQ (reference sequence). Trimming left V 4 bases short and J 1 base short, with 7 bases between. The CDR3 sequence is CASSSGPNTEAFF. In nucleotides, the CDR3 is TGTGCCAGCAGCTCGGGACCGAACACTGAAGCTTTCTTT. Using reference TRBV7-9 and TRBJ1-1 for the parts outside the CDR3, the full variable domain is DTGVSQNPRHKITKRGQNVTFRCDPISEHNRLYWYRQTLGQGPEFLTYFQNEAQLEKSRLLSDRFSAERPKGSFSTLEIQRTEQGDSAMYLCASSSGPNTEAFFGQGTRLTVV.

This clonotype was picked up a small number of times. The chain combines TRBV7-3 with TRBJ2-2; D unresolved. With 2 bases removed from V and 4 bases from J, the gap between germline ends came to 14 bases. The CDR3 consists of 16 residues. Looked up from germline, CDR1 is SGHTA and CDR2 is FQGTGA. Here the CDR3 DNA reads TGTGCCAGCAGCTTAGGTCGGCCCAAGGGCACCGGGGAGCTGTTTTTT. This codes for CASSLGRPKGTGELFF.

Worth noting for this clonotype: Because the CDR3 is missing its conserved closing phenylalanine or tryptophan, this is likely a read error. This chain links TRBV9 with TRBJ1-2, with D maybe TRBD1 (6 bases). The CDR3 sequence is 13 residues long. CDR1 is SGDLS, CDR2 YYNGEE, per germline. V was trimmed by 3 bases and J by 0 bases, leaving 6 bases between them. The CDR3 DNA follows: TGTGCCAGCAGCGACAGGGCTAACTATGGCTACACCCTC. Its protein is CASSDRANYGYTL.

The V and J genes are TRBV7-8 and TRBJ1-2; no clear D. The CDR3 totals 16 residues. Trimming cost V 0 bases and J 8 bases, with 19 bases left between them. Germline CDR1 and CDR2: SGHVS and FQNEAQ. The chain's CDR3 is CASSLAYGSPARGYTF. The CDR3 region has the DNA TGTGCCAGCAGCTTAGCTTACGGGTCCCCAGCCAGAGGCTACACCTTC.

Written as DNA, the CDR3 is TGCAGTGCTAGAAAGGGCACCTACGAGCAGTACTTC. This encodes CSARKGTYEQYF. The rearrangement joins TRBV20-1 to TRBJ2-7, with D unclear. CDR3 length equals 12 residues. Looked up from germline, CDR1 is DFQATT and CDR2 is SNEGSKA (reference sequence). The V and J ends lost 2 bases and 2 bases respectively, with 7 bases between them.

This sequence joins TRBV18 and TRBJ1-1, with a tentative D call TRBD1 (5 bases). CDR1 KGHSH and CDR2 LQKENI come from the germline V gene. The CDR3 sequence is 14 residues long. V lost 2 bases, J lost 5 bases, and 12 bases lay in between. CDR3 DNA sequence: TGTGCCAGCTCACCATCCGGGACCACGACTGAAGCTTTCTTT. Residues: CASSPSGTTTEAFF.

This sequence joins TRBV12-3 or TRBV12-4 and TRBJ2-7; possibly TRBD2 for D (6 bases). Trimming removed 10 bases from V and 0 bases from J, with 13 bases in between. This CDR3 is built from 13 residues. Here the CDR3 reads CATGDRVSYEQYF. The CDR3 DNA follows: TGTGCCACGGGGGATAGAGTCTCCTACGAGCAGTACTTC.

This rearrangement joins TRBV7-9 to TRBJ2-2; D not resolved. The CDR3 consists of 12 residues. Trimming left V 5 bases short and J 7 bases short, with 8 bases between. Germline CDR1 is SEHNR and CDR2 is FQNEAQ (reference sequence). CDR3 amino acids: CASSHPNGELFF. The CDR3 bases are TGTGCCAGCAGCCACCCGAACGGGGAGCTGTTTTTT.

V gene TRBV14 combines with J gene TRBJ2-2; unclear D gene. Trimming left V 4 bases short and J 4 bases short, with 10 bases between. The CDR3 runs to 14 residues. Germline V CDR1 and CDR2: SGHDN, FVKESK. CDR3 in amino acids: CASSPGHSTGELFF. In nucleotides, the CDR3 is TGTGCCAGCAGCCCCGGGCACTCCACCGGGGAGCTGTTTTTT. Looking up the rest from reference TRBV14 and TRBJ2-2 gives the full variable domain: EAGVTQFPSHSVIEKGQTVTLRCDPISGHDNLYWYRRVMGKEIKFLLHFVKESKQDESGMPNNRFLAERTGGTYSTLKVQPAELEDSGVYFCASSPGHSTGELFFGEGSRLTVL.

V is TRBV28 and J is TRBJ2-7; 9 bases are shared with TRBD2. V dropped 6 bases and J dropped 2; count of bases not matched to a gene: 14. Germline V gene data show CDR1 as MDHEN and CDR2 as SYDVKM. CDR3 length: 17 amino acids. Here the CDR3 reads CASSLLLGIAGAYEQYF. The CDR3 DNA sequence: TGTGCCAGCAGCCTCTTATTGGGCATAGCGGGGGCCTACGAGCAGTACTTC.

This chain connects TRBV29-1 to TRBJ2-7; TRBD2 agrees at 7 bases. The CDR3 runs 13 residues. CDR1 is SQVTM, CDR2 ANQGSEA, per germline. V shed 4 bases and J 0 bases; nucleotides not matched to a gene: 3. In DNA, the CDR3 is TGCAGCGTTGGGAGCGGGAACTCCTACGAGCAGTACTTC. Translated: CSVGSGNSYEQYF.

The rearrangement uses TRBV10-3 and TRBJ1-2; TRBD1 might be the D (5 bases). Germline V lookup: CDR1 ENHRY, CDR2 SYGVKD. The CDR3 covers 18 residues. Trimming pared 0 bases from V and 0 bases from J, leaving 17 bases between. This CDR3 is CAISESGLGKISNYGYTF. In nucleotides, the CDR3 is TGTGCCATCAGTGAGTCGGGGCTGGGCAAGATTTCTAACTATGGCTACACCTTC.

Remarks on this clonotype: A read error is possible here, since a much larger clone lies one base away. J is TRBJ1-5 and V is TRBV29-1, with D possibly matching TRBD1 (6 bases). Per germline, CDR1 SQVTM and CDR2 ANQGSEA. This CDR3 has 15 amino acids. The CDR3 protein is CSVVLGGHSDQPQHF. The DNA for the CDR3 is TGCAGCGTGGTTCTCGGGGGCCATAGCGATCAGCCCCAGCATTTT. Combining the CDR3 with reference TRBV29-1 and TRBJ1-5 gives the whole variable domain SAVISQKPSRDICQRGTSLTIQCQVDSQVTMMFWYRQQPGQSLTLIATANQGSEATYESGFVIDKFPISRPNLTFSTLTVSNMSPEDSSIYLCSVVLGGHSDQPQHFGDGTRLSIL.

The chain links TRBV20-1 to TRBJ2-7; TRBD2 matches at 14 bases. The V gene's germline CDR1 is DFQATT and CDR2 SNEGSKA (reference sequence). The ends lost 0 bases at V and 4 bases at J; junction bases unmatched: 2. There are 15 residues in the CDR3. In DNA form, the CDR3 reads TGCAGTGCTAGAGACGGGACTAGCGGGAGATACGAGCAGTACTTC. It translates to CSARDGTSGRYEQYF.

The chain employs TRBV12-3 or TRBV12-4 and TRBJ2-7; D remains ambiguous. Trimming removed 6 bases from V and 2 bases from J, with 11 bases in between. This CDR3 contains 13 residues. In DNA, the CDR3 is TGTGCCAGCAGCCCCCGTAAGGCCTACGAGCAGTACTTC. Amino acids: CASSPRKAYEQYF.

The genes are TRBV5-4 and TRBJ1-1; D call uncertain. The CDR3 sequence is 15 residues long. Trimming pared 4 bases from V and 5 bases from J, leaving 18 bases between. The V gene's germline CDR1 is SGHNT and CDR2 YYREEE (reference sequence). The CDR3 loop reads CASSQDNPGDTEAFF. The CDR3 region has the DNA TGTGCCAGCAGCCAAGATAACCCCGGGGATACTGAAGCTTTCTTT.

This clonotype was found many times. V and J are TRBV7-6 and TRBJ1-2, with a possible D match to TRBD1 (5 bases). This CDR3 spans 13 amino acids. Trimming left V 3 bases short and J 2 bases short, with 7 bases between. Germline V gene data show CDR1 as SGHVS and CDR2 as FNYEAQ. CDR3 DNA sequence: TGTGCCAGCAGCTTTCGACAGAACTATGGCTACACCTTC. It encodes CASSFRQNYGYTF.

The chain uses TRBV10-2 and TRBJ1-4; TRBD1 matches at 8 bases. Germline CDR1 and CDR2: WSHSY and SAAADI. The CDR3 is made up of 15 amino acids. The J segment lost 3 bases and the V segment lost 2 bases, leaving 2 bases of the junction unmatched. CDR3 nucleotides: TGCGCCAGCAGTGAGACAGGGGGATCTAATGAAAAACTGTTTTTT. Its translation is CASSETGGSNEKLFF.

Concerning this clonotype: A read error may produce the germline difference seen at one junction end. The gene calls are TRBV20-1 and TRBJ2-7, with D unclear. Germline lookup yields CDR1 DFQATT and CDR2 SNEGSKA (reference sequence). There are 15 residues in the CDR3. CDR3 bases: TGCAGTGCTAGAGACCGAATTTACCTCTCCTACGGGCAGTACTTC. Amino acids: CSARDRIYLSYGQYF.

In this sample, this clonotype turned up many times. The rearrangement joins TRBV2 to TRBJ2-5; 10 bases align to TRBD1. Looked up from germline, CDR1 is SNHLY and CDR2 is FYNNEI. This CDR3 has 13 residues. V lost 7 bases, J lost 6 bases, and 5 bases stayed unmatched. In DNA form, the CDR3 reads TGTGCCAGCAACGAGGGACAGGGGAAGACCCAGTACTTC. It is translated as CASNEGQGKTQYF.

The rearrangement uses TRBV5-1 and TRBJ2-7; D could derive from TRBD1 or TRBD2 (5 bases each). V was shortened by 2 bases and J by 5 bases, with 17 bases between the two germline ends. The length of the CDR3 is 15 residues. CDR1 SGHRS and CDR2 YFSETQ come from the germline V gene. CDR3 DNA sequence: TGCGCCAGCAGCTTCCGGGACGCAGGTTCCAACGAGCAGTACTTC. It yields the protein CASSFRDAGSNEQYF.

The rearrangement joins TRBV7-8 to TRBJ2-7, with no clear D. Germline assignment: CDR1 SGHVS and CDR2 FQNEAQ. Trimming removed 3 bases from V and 2 bases from J, with 11 bases in between. CDR3 length: 14 amino acids. CDR3 sequence reads: CASSFWGTAYEQYF. CDR3 DNA: TGTGCCAGCAGCTTTTGGGGAACCGCCTACGAGCAGTACTTC.

Points on this clonotype: Sequence at one end of the junction differs from germline and may be a read error. This chain connects TRBV20-1 to TRBJ1-4; D ambiguous. The V gene's germline CDR1 is DFQATT and CDR2 SNEGSKA (reference sequence). The CDR3 runs to 12 residues. The CDR3 sequence: CSARTAKEKLLF. CDR3 nucleotide sequence: TGCAGTGCTAGGACCGCAAAAGAAAAACTGCTTTTT.

This clonotype was recorded a few times. The junction departs from the called germline gene at one end, perhaps through a read error. This sequence joins TRBV7-7 and TRBJ2-5; 8 bases are shared with TRBD1. CDR3 length equals 16 residues. Germline V CDR1 and CDR2: SSHAT, FNYEAQ (reference sequence). The CDR3 DNA is TGTGCTAGCAGCTTAAGGACAGGGATAGGGCAAGAGACCCAGTACTTC. Amino acid sequence: CASSLRTGIGQETQYF.